This TCR beta chain was sequenced for a study of identical twins. TCRdb re-derived calls from the 5' RACE reads in MiXCR, one entry per CDR3 protein. The repertoire has nearly 650,000 distinct CDR3 sequences, roughly 7.2% of them found once; the top ten carry less than 2%. The length of the CDR3 is 15 residues. Trimming left V 3 bases short and J 2 bases short, with 11 bases between. This clonotype was recorded at least ten times. This same sample was also taken into another study, of yellow fever vaccine responses in identical twins.

This receptor was identified in a woman between 18 and 29 years old in good health. J is TRBJ1-5 and V is TRBV12-3 or TRBV12-4; D uncertain. Sequenced input: PBMCs. This chain's CDR3 is CASSFGDDGNQPQHF. The CDR3 nucleotides are TGTGCCAGCAGTTTCGGGGATGACGGCAATCAGCCCCAGCATTTT.